This T cell receptor (beta chain) appears in the sequencing data of a study of T-cell memory formation after mild COVID-19. At the level of the study: In these data, TCR clusters were largely donor specific.

A single count supports this clonotype. Its antigen remains unknown. Mismatch with germline at one junction end may stem from a read error. Looked up from germline, CDR1 is MNHEY and CDR2 is SMNVEV (reference sequence). The CDR3 runs 12 residues. Study observations and caveats: The study found contracting CD4+ clones mainly in CM and EM and contracting CD8+ clones in EMRA. Some SARS-CoV-2-responding clones were already detected in memory before infection.

MiXCR was run by TCRdb on the 5' RACE reads, yielding one entry per CDR3 protein. The sample consists of hundreds of thousands of distinct CDR3 sequences, 15% to 17% of them appearing once. The rearrangement uses TRBV27 and TRBJ1-5; D gene uncertain. The sequence came from an adult woman who had mild COVID-19 (a few samples of this study predate the infection). Cell type and time point are not known. Material for sequencing was PBMCs or a T cell subset sorted from them (not recorded which). CDR3 sequence (DNA): TGTGCCAGCAGCGACTTCAATCAGCCCAAGCATTTT. It is translated as CASSDFNQPKHF.